The 20 T cell receptor beta chains presented below share a single source sample, sequenced in a study of CD39 and CD103 CD8 tumor-infiltrating T cells. Using immunoSEQ multiplex PCR, the repertoire was profiled, and TCRdb retains in-frame clones only, with some absent. The repertoire has around 7,700 clones, over 50% of them found once; the top ten carry 45% to 70%. Input material: CD8+ T cells sorted from blood. Subset defined: total memory CD8 T cells (CD45RA-CCR7+/-) from blood or uninvolved lymph node. Receptors originate from a human donor with head and neck squamous cell carcinoma.

This chain joins TRBV6-6 and TRBJ2-1; D may be TRBD1 (6 bases). Germline V gene sequence: CDR1 MNHNY, CDR2 SVGAGI (reference sequence). V was shortened by 6 bases and J by 9 bases, with 21 bases between the two germline ends. There are 15 residues in the CDR3. CDR3 sequence reads: CASRPRDIGMGEQFF. The CDR3 nucleotides read TGTGCCAGCAGGCCTCGGGACATAGGGATGGGTGAGCAGTTCTTC.

There are a few counts of this clone. J is TRBJ2-3 and V is TRBV27, with D possibly matching TRBD2 (5 bases). This CDR3 contains 16 residues. Per the germline V gene, CDR1 is MNHEY and CDR2 is SMNVEV (reference sequence). Trimming removed 5 bases at V and 2 bases at J, with 17 bases between. The CDR3 coding sequence is TGTGCCAGCAGTCCCGGCTTCGGGGAGTACACAGATACGCAGTATTTT. It is translated as CASSPGFGEYTDTQYF.

This clone was observed a few times. This chain links TRBV5-4 with TRBJ2-7; TRBD2 matches 12 bases. The CDR3 consists of 15 residues. The germline gives CDR1 SGHNT, CDR2 YYREEE (reference sequence). V was clipped by 3 bases and J by 4 bases; unmatched bases: 5. CDR3 DNA: TGTGCCAGCAGCTCACTAGCGGGAGGTAGTTACGAGCAGTACTTC. Its translation is CASSSLAGGSYEQYF.

The rearrangement uses TRBV6-4 and TRBJ2-3, with 8 nucleotides matching TRBD2. V trimming: 6 bases; J trimming: 1 base; junction bases outside the gene matches: 3. The CDR3 loop spans 14 amino acids. Germline lookup yields CDR1 MRHNA and CDR2 SNTAGT. As DNA, the CDR3 is TGTGCCAGCAGCCGAGCGGGGGGCACAGATACGCAGTATTTT. Translating it yields CASSRAGGTDTQYF.

V is TRBV9 and J is TRBJ1-1; 7 nucleotides align to TRBD1. This CDR3 has 14 amino acids. The germline V gene has CDR1 SGDLS and CDR2 YYNGEE. V lost 4 bases and J lost 4; bases outside the gene matches: 7. The CDR3 is CASSSSTGPTEAFF. As DNA, the CDR3 is TGTGCCAGCAGCTCATCGACAGGGCCCACTGAAGCTTTCTTT.

As for this clone: The same CDR3 is also encoded by other DNA sequences in this sample. The rearrangement links TRBV19 to TRBJ2-3, with TRBD2 matching 12 bases. The V and J ends lost 3 bases and 2 bases, in that order; junction bases with no gene match: 9. The length of the CDR3 is 18 residues. Looked up from germline, CDR1 is LNHDA and CDR2 is SQIVND (reference sequence). The CDR3 nucleotides read TGTGCCAGTAGTATCGGGGCGACTAGCGGGAGTCTCACAGATACGCAGTATTTT. Residues: CASSIGATSGSLTDTQYF. The full variable domain, completed using reference TRBV19 and TRBJ2-3, is DGGITQSPKYLFRKEGQNVTLSCEQNLNHDAMYWYRQDPGQGLRLIYYSQIVNDFQKGDIAEGYSVSREKKESFPLTVTSAQKNPTAFYLCASSIGATSGSLTDTQYFGPGTRLTVL.

The rearrangement joins TRBV30 to TRBJ2-1, with D hard to call. V was pared by 0 bases and J by 6 bases, with 12 bases between. Germline values: CDR1 GTSNPN, CDR2 SVGIG (reference sequence). This CDR3 is 14 amino acids long. The CDR3 sequence is CAWSVSVALNEQFF. The DNA for the CDR3 is TGTGCCTGGAGTGTATCCGTGGCTCTCAATGAGCAGTTCTTC.

The chain employs TRBV27 and TRBJ2-2; 10 bases fit TRBD1. The CDR3 is made up of 15 amino acids. CDR1 and CDR2 from the germline V gene are MNHEY and SMNVEV (reference sequence). V lost 7 bases to trimming and J lost 4 bases; unmatched junction nucleotides: 6. The CDR3 loop reads CASTVGTGATGELFF. The CDR3 DNA is TGTGCCAGCACGGTCGGGACAGGGGCCACCGGGGAGCTGTTTTTT.

This rearrangement joins TRBV28 to TRBJ2-1, with 8 bases aligning to TRBD1. Germline V CDR1 and CDR2: MDHEN, SYDVKM. V was clipped by 3 bases and J by 8 bases; unmatched bases: 3. CDR3 length: 13 amino acids. In DNA form, the CDR3 reads TGTGCCAGCAGTTTGACAGGGGATGATGAGCAGTTCTTC. It yields the protein CASSLTGDDEQFF.

The CDR3 loop reads CAISGSRGPPNEKLFF. As DNA, the CDR3 is TGTGCCATCAGTGGCAGCAGGGGGCCGCCTAATGAAAAACTGTTTTTT. The J gene is TRBJ1-4, the V gene TRBV10-3, with 8 bases matching TRBD1. The CDR3 runs 16 residues. V lost 4 bases and J lost 3; bases outside the gene matches: 7. Germline assignment: CDR1 ENHRY and CDR2 SYGVKD.

The chain employs TRBV27 and TRBJ2-7, with D possibly TRBD2 on 7 matching bases. The CDR3 extends over 17 amino acids. V dropped 5 bases and J dropped 0 bases, with 20 bases sitting between them. Per the germline V gene, CDR1 is MNHEY and CDR2 is SMNVEV (reference sequence). CDR3 in DNA: TGTGCCAGCAGTGGGGGGGCTGGAGCGGCTAGCTCCTACGAGCAGTACTTC. Its protein product is CASSGGAGAASSYEQYF.

This clone was seen only a few times. The chain carries TRBV15 and TRBJ2-7; D not resolved. The V and J ends lost 6 bases and 0 bases respectively, with 9 bases between them. Germline CDR1 LNHNV, CDR2 YYDKDF (reference sequence). This CDR3 is built from 13 residues. The CDR3 protein is CATRSDNSYEQYF. In nucleotides, the CDR3 is TGTGCCACCAGGTCCGACAACTCCTACGAGCAGTACTTC.

The chain is built from TRBV7-9 and TRBJ2-5; TRBD1 agrees at 7 bases. Gene TRBJ2-7 matches the end of the DNA better, so the J call may be wrong. The CDR3 is made up of 14 amino acids. Germline V gives CDR1 SEHNR, CDR2 FQNEAQ (reference sequence). In DNA form, the CDR3 reads TGTGCCAGCAGCGTGCTGGACAGGCCCTACGAGCAGTACTTC. Translating gives CASSVLDRPYEQYF.

The table lists this clone with a count of one. The chain uses TRBV6-6 and TRBJ1-1, with unresolved D. The germline V gene has CDR1 MNHNY and CDR2 SVGAGI (reference sequence). There are 15 residues in the CDR3. Trimming cost V 0 bases and J 6 bases, with 14 bases left between them. Here the CDR3 reads CASSYSAAGSPEAFF. Here the CDR3 DNA reads TGTGCCAGCAGTTACTCGGCGGCCGGGAGCCCTGAAGCTTTCTTT.

The V gene is TRBV7-9, the J gene TRBJ2-4, with unresolved D. The CDR3 is made up of 16 amino acids. Germline assignment: CDR1 SEHNR and CDR2 FQNEAQ (reference sequence). V was pared by 1 base and J by 0 bases, with 10 bases between. CDR3 protein: CASSLGVTSAKNIQYF. The CDR3 DNA sequence: TGTGCCAGCAGCTTAGGGGTCACTTCAGCCAAAAACATTCAGTACTTC. The variable domain in full, with the rest retrieved from reference TRBV7-9 and TRBJ2-4, is DTGVSQNPRHKITKRGQNVTFRCDPISEHNRLYWYRQTLGQGPEFLTYFQNEAQLEKSRLLSDRFSAERPKGSFSTLEIQRTEQGDSAMYLCASSLGVTSAKNIQYFGAGTRLSVL.

This sequence joins TRBV27 and TRBJ1-2, with D perhaps matching TRBD1 (5 bases). CDR1 and CDR2 (germline): MNHEY, SMNVEV (reference sequence). This CDR3 contains 14 residues. Trimming removed 5 bases from V and 4 bases from J, with 14 bases in between. The CDR3 is CASSPDGGGYGYTF. The CDR3 DNA reads as TGTGCCAGCAGTCCCGACGGGGGGGGCTATGGCTACACCTTC.

This clone was observed a few times. The CDR3 region is CASSLGGVGFADTQYF. Here the CDR3 DNA reads TGTGCCAGCAGCTTGGGAGGGGTGGGGTTCGCGGATACGCAGTATTTT. The rearrangement uses TRBV5-4 and TRBJ2-3; either TRBD1 or TRBD2 may fit D (5 bases each). The CDR3 has 16 amino acids. Germline V gene data show CDR1 as SGHNT and CDR2 as YYREEE (reference sequence). V gave up 0 bases and J gave up 6 bases, with 17 bases separating them.

V usage is TRBV13 and J usage is TRBJ2-7; 7 positions match TRBD1. Germline V lookup: CDR1 PRHDT, CDR2 FYEKMQ (reference sequence). V gave up 7 bases and J gave up 4 bases; unmatched junction bases: 10. CDR3 length: 14 amino acids. The CDR3 loop reads CASTLQGSGYEQYF. As DNA, the CDR3 is TGTGCCAGCACGTTACAGGGGTCTGGATACGAGCAGTACTTC.

The chain is built from TRBV5-4 and TRBJ2-7, with TRBD2 matching 7 bases. V gave up 4 bases and J gave up 0 bases; unmatched junction bases: 13. The germline gives CDR1 SGHNT, CDR2 YYREEE (reference sequence). This CDR3 comprises 17 residues. The CDR3 here is CASSQGGAGLLSYEQYF. Written as DNA, the CDR3 is TGTGCCAGCAGCCAGGGAGGGGCGGGTTTACTCTCCTACGAGCAGTACTTC.

The chain joins TRBV29-1 to TRBJ1-4; the D gene is possibly TRBD1 (5 bases). With 0 bases removed from V and 7 bases from J, the gap between germline ends came to 15 bases. The CDR3 is 15 residues long. CDR1 is SQVTM, CDR2 ANQGSEA, per germline. The CDR3 sequence is CSVEDLREDGEKLFF. The DNA of the CDR3 is TGCAGCGTTGAAGATCTCAGGGAGGACGGTGAAAAACTGTTTTTT.